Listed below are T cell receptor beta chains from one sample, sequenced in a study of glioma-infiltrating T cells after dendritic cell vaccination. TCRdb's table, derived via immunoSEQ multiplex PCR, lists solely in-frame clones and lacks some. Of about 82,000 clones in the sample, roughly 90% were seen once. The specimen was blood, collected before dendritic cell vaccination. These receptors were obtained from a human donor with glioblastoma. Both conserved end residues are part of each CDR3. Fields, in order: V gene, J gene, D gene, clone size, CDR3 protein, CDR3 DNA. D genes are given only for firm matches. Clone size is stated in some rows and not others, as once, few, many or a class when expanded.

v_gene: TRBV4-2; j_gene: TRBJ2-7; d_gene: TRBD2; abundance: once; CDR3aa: CASSQGGEAGGDEQYF; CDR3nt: TGTGCCAGCAGCCAAGGGGGCGAGGCGGGAGGGGACGAGCAGTACTTC
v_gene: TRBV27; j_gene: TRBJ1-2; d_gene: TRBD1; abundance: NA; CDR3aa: CASSFDRGSYGYTF; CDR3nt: TGTGCCAGCAGTTTCGACAGGGGTAGCTATGGCTACACCTTC
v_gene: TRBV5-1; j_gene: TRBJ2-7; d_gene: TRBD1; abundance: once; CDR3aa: CASSLGTGGRVTIYEQYF; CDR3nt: TGCGCCAGCAGCTTAGGGACAGGGGGCCGAGTCACAATCTACGAGCAGTACTTC
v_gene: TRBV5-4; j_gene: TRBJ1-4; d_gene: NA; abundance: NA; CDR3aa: CASSLGSATNEKLFF; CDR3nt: TGTGCCAGCAGCTTGGGCAGTGCAACTAATGAAAAACTGTTTTTT
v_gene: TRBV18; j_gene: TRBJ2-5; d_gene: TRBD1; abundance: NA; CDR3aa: CASSPNLGATGTGDF; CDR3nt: TGTGCCAGCTCACCAAACTTGGGGGCAACCGGGACAGGGGACTTC
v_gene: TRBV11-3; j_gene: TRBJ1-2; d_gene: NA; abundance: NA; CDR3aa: CASSLTDLYGYTF; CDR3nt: TGTGCCAGCAGCCTCACAGATCTCTATGGCTACACCTTC
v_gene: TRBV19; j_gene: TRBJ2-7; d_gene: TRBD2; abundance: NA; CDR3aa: CASSPLAGAGSYEQYF; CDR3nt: TGTGCCAGTAGTCCCCTAGCGGGAGCGGGTTCCTACGAGCAGTACTTC
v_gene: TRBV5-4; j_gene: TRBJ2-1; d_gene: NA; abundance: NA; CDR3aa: CASSLLVATYNEQFF; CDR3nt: TGTGCCAGCAGCTTGCTGGTAGCGACGTACAATGAGCAGTTCTTC
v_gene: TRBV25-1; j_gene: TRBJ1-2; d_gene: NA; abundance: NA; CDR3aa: CASSAPGQLKYGYTF; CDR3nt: TGTGCCAGCAGTGCCCCCGGACAGTTAAAGTATGGCTACACCTTC
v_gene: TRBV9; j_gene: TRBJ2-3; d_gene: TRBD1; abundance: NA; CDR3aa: CASSVTGTEEGTQYF; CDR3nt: TGTGCCAGCAGCGTGACCGGGACAGAAGAGGGTACGCAGTATTTT